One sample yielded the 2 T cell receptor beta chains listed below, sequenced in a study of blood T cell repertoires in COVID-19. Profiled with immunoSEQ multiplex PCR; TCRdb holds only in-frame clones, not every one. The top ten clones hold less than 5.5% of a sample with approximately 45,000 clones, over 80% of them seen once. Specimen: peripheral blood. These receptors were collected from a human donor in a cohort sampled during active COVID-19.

CDR3 in amino acids: CAWSTGTSAKETQYF. CDR3 nucleotide sequence: TGTGCCTGGTCGACCGGGACTAGCGCCAAAGAGACCCAGTACTTC. J is TRBJ2-5 and V is TRBV30; the match to TRBD2 covers 10 bases. Germline V gene data show CDR1 as GTSNPN and CDR2 as SVGIG (reference sequence). The CDR3 totals 15 residues. With 5 bases clipped from V and 3 bases from J, the junction kept 9 bases outside the gene matches.

CDR3 nucleotide sequence: TGTGCCAGTAGCACAGTAGCGAGTGCGGGGGATACGCAGTATTTT. This encodes CASSTVASAGDTQYF. The chain joins TRBV19 to TRBJ2-3; D perhaps matches TRBD2 (6 bases). Germline values: CDR1 LNHDA, CDR2 SQIVND (reference sequence). CDR3 size: 15 residues. V was cut by 6 bases and J by 6 bases, with 19 bases left in between.